These 28 T cell receptor beta chains originate from one sample sequenced in a study of human T cells and chemical hapten exposure. MiXCR, run by TCRdb on the RACE reads, gives a single entry per CDR3 protein. The data show almost 40,000 distinct CDR3 sequences, approximately 7.6% seen once. The time point was: pre-sensitization, week 0. Treatment denoted: therapeutic diphenylcyclopropenone sensitization with weekly scalp DPC. The source material was whole blood, sampled in connection with sensitization to the hapten diphenylcyclopropenone (DPC). These receptors were collected from a woman aged 45-65 years with alopecia areata. Some clones in this sample may be carry-over from other donors' samples.

This clonotype was seen at least ten times. The chain is built from TRBV9 and TRBJ2-5, with 11 bases that match TRBD1. CDR3 length equals 18 residues. CDR1 and CDR2 from the germline V gene are SGDLS and YYNGEE. Trimming took 2 bases from V and 0 from J; bases not matched to a gene: 9. The CDR3 DNA sequence: TGTGCCAGCAGCGTCTCCCCAGGGGACAGGGGGTACCAAGAGACCCAGTACTTC. Translation gives CASSVSPGDRGYQETQYF.

This clonotype has ten or more counts. The chain combines TRBV15 with TRBJ2-1; a weak D match, TRBD2 (7 bases). Trimming shortened V by 0 bases and J by 8 bases, and 17 bases separated the two germline ends. This CDR3 comprises 16 residues. Germline CDR1 reads LNHNV; CDR2 reads YYDKDF (reference sequence). CDR3 sequence: CATSRDRGALFDEQFF. CDR3 coding DNA: TGTGCCACCAGCAGAGACCGGGGGGCCCTATTCGATGAGCAGTTCTTC.

V is TRBV5-1 and J is TRBJ2-3; D unresolved. Germline CDR1 and CDR2: SGHRS and YFSETQ. The CDR3 has 11 amino acids. Trimming cost V 5 bases and J 1 base, with 2 bases left between them. CDR3 residues: CASRGTDTQYF. The CDR3 nucleotides read TGCGCCAGCAGGGGCACAGATACGCAGTATTTT.

This clonotype was counted many times. This chain joins TRBV11-3 and TRBJ1-1; D is possibly TRBD1 (5 bases). The CDR3 is 13 residues long. With 5 bases removed from V and 5 bases from J, the gap between germline ends came to 12 bases. In germline, CDR1 is SGHNT, CDR2 YENEEA. Here the CDR3 DNA reads TGTGCCAGCAGCGTGCAGGGCGGGACTGAAGCTTTCTTT. Its protein is CASSVQGGTEAFF.

This clonotype occurred many times. The V and J genes are TRBV7-2 and TRBJ2-7; TRBD2 is a possible D gene (5 bases). Per the germline V gene, CDR1 is SGHTA and CDR2 is FQGNSA. CDR3 length equals 13 residues. V was cut by 1 base and J by 5 bases, with 9 bases left in between. The CDR3 is CASSLGLAHEQYF. The CDR3 coding sequence is TGTGCCAGCAGCTTAGGGCTAGCCCACGAGCAGTACTTC.

This clonotype was seen at least ten times. The V gene is TRBV6-6, the J gene TRBJ1-1, with D uncertain. Trimming cost V 6 bases and J 7 bases, with 12 bases left between them. CDR1 MNHNY and CDR2 SVGAGI come from the germline V gene (reference sequence). The CDR3 covers 12 residues. This chain's CDR3 is CASRPNRGEAFF. Written as DNA, the CDR3 is TGTGCCAGCAGGCCAAATCGAGGTGAAGCTTTCTTT.

This clonotype has a count of ten or more. This chain connects TRBV5-6 to TRBJ1-1; D unresolved. V lost 1 base and J lost 0, with 10 bases in between. The germline V gene has CDR1 SGHDT and CDR2 YYEEEE. The length of the CDR3 is 15 residues. The CDR3 spells CASSLPEVLNTEAFF. The CDR3 DNA reads TGTGCCAGCAGCTTGCCGGAGGTGCTGAACACTGAAGCTTTCTTT.

This clonotype was found many times. This chain connects TRBV18 to TRBJ1-6; D gene uncertain. This CDR3 region has 17 residues. The germline V gene has CDR1 KGHSH and CDR2 LQKENI. V lost 3 bases and J lost 8, with 20 bases in between. For the CDR3, the DNA is TGTGCCAGCTCACCCGGCTCGGTTGGTATGGGGTATTCACCCCTCCACTTT. Residues: CASSPGSVGMGYSPLHF.

The chain carries TRBV12-3 or TRBV12-4 and TRBJ1-1; D is unclear. The V end was cut by 7 bases, the J end by 0 bases, with 6 bases between. The CDR3 covers 12 residues. The DNA of the CDR3 is TGTGCCAGCATCCTGATGAACACTGAAGCTTTCTTT. This codes for CASILMNTEAFF.

This clonotype was counted many times. The chain links TRBV6-1 to TRBJ2-7; D is unresolved. Germline CDR1 is MNHNS and CDR2 is SASEGT. CDR3 length: 14 amino acids. V dropped 3 bases and J dropped 4 bases, with 13 bases sitting between them. CDR3 protein: CASSDLRSSYEQYF. CDR3 nucleotides: TGTGCCAGCAGTGACTTGCGGTCGTCATACGAGCAGTACTTC.

This clonotype has ten or more counts. The chain is built from TRBV4-2 and TRBJ2-6; perhaps TRBD1 as D (6 bases). CDR3 size: 17 residues. CDR1 LGHNA and CDR2 YNFKEQ come from the germline V gene. Trimming removed 3 bases from V and 0 bases from J, with 12 bases in between. The CDR3 sequence: CASSQDGQSSGANVLTF. The CDR3 DNA follows: TGTGCCAGCAGCCAGGACGGACAGAGCTCTGGGGCCAACGTCCTGACTTTC.

This clonotype was found many times. This CDR3 is CSVGLARNNEQFF. CDR3 in DNA: TGCAGCGTTGGGCTAGCGAGGAACAATGAGCAGTTCTTC. This sequence joins TRBV29-1 and TRBJ2-1, with a tentative D call TRBD2 (6 bases). The length of the CDR3 is 13 residues. Germline V CDR1 and CDR2: SQVTM, ANQGSEA. V gave up 4 bases and J gave up 5 bases, with 12 bases separating them.

The chain joins TRBV9 to TRBJ2-3, with 9 bases aligning to TRBD2. CDR3 length equals 16 residues. Germline V gene sequence: CDR1 SGDLS, CDR2 YYNGEE. After removal of 2 bases from V and 5 bases from J, the junction contained 9 bases not matched to a gene. The CDR3 DNA reads TGTGCCAGCAGCGTGGGTAGCGGGAGTGGTGGAGATACGCAGTATTTT. It yields the protein CASSVGSGSGGDTQYF.

This clonotype was seen a handful of times. At one of its ends the junction is not consistent with the germline gene, which may arise from a read error. V is TRBV7-7 and J is TRBJ1-4, with a possible D match to TRBD1 (6 bases). The CDR3 sequence is 15 residues long. Germline V gene lookup returns CDR1 SSHAT and CDR2 FNYEAQ (reference sequence). CDR3 DNA: TGTGCTAGCAGCTTAGCCCAGGGGAATAATGAAAAACTGTTTTTT. It encodes CASSLAQGNNEKLFF.

This clonotype was recorded at least ten times. The chain combines TRBV4-1 with TRBJ2-2; TRBD2 aligns across 12 bases. With 2 bases clipped from V and 7 bases from J, the junction kept 5 bases outside the gene matches. Germline lookup yields CDR1 MGHRA and CDR2 YSYEKL. The CDR3 has 16 residues. The CDR3, as DNA: TGCGCCAGCAGCCAACGACTAGCGGGAGTGGGCGGGGAGCTGTTTTTT. Its translation is CASSQRLAGVGGELFF.

The table lists this clonotype with many counts. This chain links TRBV7-2 with TRBJ2-7, with 12 bases matching TRBD2. The J segment lost 7 bases and the V segment lost 5 bases, leaving 9 bases of the junction unmatched. Germline assignment: CDR1 SGHTA and CDR2 FQGNSA. This CDR3 has 15 amino acids. The CDR3 DNA follows: TGTGCCAGCAGCGCTCAACTAGCGGGAGGCGGTGAGCAGTACTTC. Protein: CASSAQLAGGGEQYF.

This clonotype was counted at least ten times. The chain uses TRBV18 and TRBJ2-2; 10 bases agree with TRBD2. The CDR3 runs to 16 residues. J lost 0 bases, V lost 3 bases, and 1 base had no gene match. Germline lookup yields CDR1 KGHSH and CDR2 LQKENI. This CDR3 reads CASSPTSGTNTGELFF. The CDR3 DNA reads TGTGCCAGCTCACCCACTAGCGGGACGAACACCGGGGAGCTGTTTTTT.

This clonotype was detected only a few times. The rearrangement links TRBV5-5 to TRBJ2-2, with D possibly being TRBD1 or TRBD2 (5 bases each). CDR3 size: 15 residues. The V gene lost 5 bases and the J gene lost 4 bases, with 15 bases spanning the gap. Germline CDR1 is SGHKS and CDR2 is YYEKEE (reference sequence). CDR3 DNA: TGTGCCAGCAGTTTCGGGGCCTGGGGCACCGGGGAGCTGTTTTTT. This codes for CASSFGAWGTGELFF. Complete variable domain (other parts from reference TRBV5-5 and TRBJ2-2): DAGVTQSPTHLIKTRGQQVTLRCSPISGHKSVSWYQQVLGQGPQFIFQYYEKEERGRGNFPDRFSARQFPNYSSELNVNALLLGDSALYLCASSFGAWGTGELFFGEGSRLTVL.

V is TRBV18 and J is TRBJ2-1; no clear D. Germline V gene lookup returns CDR1 KGHSH and CDR2 LQKENI. The CDR3 consists of 14 residues. Trimming pared 3 bases from V and 0 bases from J, leaving 6 bases between. The CDR3 bases are TGTGCCAGCTCACCGGGTAGCTCCTACAATGAGCAGTTCTTC. Its translation is CASSPGSSYNEQFF.

The table lists this clonotype with many counts. This chain joins TRBV6-2 or TRBV6-3 and TRBJ2-6; D is possibly TRBD2 (5 bases). The CDR3 is made up of 16 amino acids. In germline, CDR1 is MNHEY, CDR2 SVGEGT. Trimming took off 2 bases at V and 6 bases at J, with 14 bases between the two ends. The CDR3 DNA sequence: TGTGCCAGCAGTTACACCGGGGAGAGAGTGGCCAACGTCCTGACTTTC. Translation: CASSYTGERVANVLTF.

This clonotype has a count of ten or more. The chain uses TRBV2 and TRBJ2-1, with TRBD2 identical over 7 bases. The CDR3 is 12 residues long. Germline V gene sequence: CDR1 SNHLY, CDR2 FYNNEI. Trimming cost V 3 bases and J 8 bases; bases outside gene matches: 1. The CDR3 DNA follows: TGTGCCAGCAGTGAGGGGAGGGATGAGCAGTTCTTC. This sequence encodes CASSEGRDEQFF.

This clonotype appeared many times. The gene calls are TRBV5-4 and TRBJ2-5, with 14 bases fitting TRBD2. From germline, CDR1 is SGHNT and CDR2 YYREEE (reference sequence). Losses at the gene ends were 0 bases for V and 5 bases for J; bases not matched to a gene: 6. This CDR3 is 17 amino acids long. CDR3 loop: CASSLAGLAGGPETQYF. The CDR3 DNA reads TGTGCCAGCAGCTTGGCCGGACTAGCGGGAGGCCCGGAGACCCAGTACTTC.

This clonotype appeared many times. This chain's CDR3 is CASSYARGRNYGYTF. The CDR3 bases are TGTGCCAGCAGTTACGCGAGGGGCAGAAACTATGGCTACACCTTC. This chain connects TRBV6-6 to TRBJ1-2; tentative D call: TRBD1 (5 bases). The length of the CDR3 is 15 residues. Germline V CDR1 and CDR2: MNHNY, SVGAGI (reference sequence). V lost 2 bases, J lost 2 bases, and 12 bases lay in between.

This clonotype has a count of ten or more. This chain connects TRBV9 to TRBJ2-1; tentatively, D is TRBD2 (5 bases). Germline V CDR1 and CDR2: SGDLS, YYNGEE. V lost 3 bases and J 8 bases, leaving 21 bases between the germline ends. This CDR3 has 16 residues. The CDR3 nucleotides are TGTGCCAGCAGCGCTGGACTTTCTGTGATAGGGTATGAGCAGTTCTTC. Translated: CASSAGLSVIGYEQFF.

This clonotype appeared many times. V and J are TRBV6-1 and TRBJ1-4; the D gene is possibly TRBD1 (6 bases). The CDR3 covers 16 residues. Trimming cost V 2 bases and J 3 bases, with 13 bases left between them. Germline lookup yields CDR1 MNHNS and CDR2 SASEGT. For the CDR3, the DNA is TGTGCCAGCAGTGAACCGGGCCGGACAGCTAATGAAAAACTGTTTTTT. As protein: CASSEPGRTANEKLFF.

This clonotype was counted ten times or more. The rearrangement links TRBV7-9 to TRBJ2-7; 12 positions match TRBD1. The CDR3 loop spans 15 amino acids. Trimming took 3 bases from V and 7 from J; bases not matched to a gene: 7. Per the germline V gene, CDR1 is SEHNR and CDR2 is FQNEAQ (reference sequence). This chain's CDR3 is CASSFPGQGASEQYF. Here the CDR3 DNA reads TGTGCCAGCAGCTTTCCGGGACAGGGGGCAAGTGAGCAGTACTTC.

This clonotype has more than one count but fewer than ten. The chain carries TRBV6-5 and TRBJ2-2, with 10 positions matching TRBD2. Trimming took 6 bases from V and 2 from J; bases not matched to a gene: 6. CDR3 length: 16 residues. Germline lookup yields CDR1 MNHEY and CDR2 SVGAGI. CDR3 sequence (DNA): TGTGCCAGCAGAAAGGGACTAGCGCTTAACACCGGGGAGCTGTTTTTT. It is translated as CASRKGLALNTGELFF.

This clonotype appeared many times. CDR3 protein: CATKDRLREKLFF. In DNA form, the CDR3 reads TGTGCCACCAAGGACAGGTTGCGAGAAAAACTGTTTTTT. This sequence joins TRBV6-5 and TRBJ1-4, with TRBD1 identical over 7 bases. This CDR3 has 13 residues. V gave up 10 bases and J gave up 8 bases; unmatched junction bases: 10. The V gene's germline CDR1 is MNHEY and CDR2 SVGAGI.